Listed here is a single TCR beta chain. The target antigen is unknown. This sample is drawn from a study of blood T cells in healthy people across ages. At the level of the study: Template switching picked up about one barcoded beta molecule for each two T cells. Study observations and caveats: It was found that TCR beta diversity correlated strongly with the percentage of naive T cells. Unsorted PBMCs blocked a conclusive comparison of naive and antigen-experienced cells.

Through a sample-barcoded 5' primer and a J-beta primer mix, a second PCR was run for 7 to 11 cycles. TCRdb reprocessed the 5' RACE reads via MiXCR and lists one record per CDR3 protein. This sample yields 850,000 to 1,000,000 distinct CDR3 sequences, of which 51% are seen a single time; about 20% belongs to the top ten. The germline gives CDR1 MNHEY, CDR2 SVGEGT. The V end lost 9 bases, the J end lost 0 bases, and 12 bases lay between the germline ends. The CDR3 has 13 amino acids. This sequence joins TRBV6-2 or TRBV6-3 and TRBJ2-7; D not certain. Material: blood. The source is a woman aged 55-69 years in good health. The CDR3 coding sequence is TGTGCCAGTGCTCTAGGGAACTCCTACGAGCAGTACTTC. Protein product: CASALGNSYEQYF.